This TCR beta chain appears in the sequencing data of a study of T cell clonotyping in hematopoietic cell transplantation. Turning to this clone: Its antigen remains unidentified.

Method: immunoSEQ multiplex PCR; TCRdb's copy keeps in-frame clones and lacks some. This table holds 13,000 or so clones, approximately 97% found once. CDR1 is LNHDA, CDR2 SQIVND, per germline (reference sequence). The V end lost 6 bases, the J end lost 7 bases, and 12 bases lay between the germline ends. CDR3 size: 12 residues. Study results and caveats: At the given depth, recipient repertoires were over 95% de novo clonotypes. Without cell sorting, CD4 versus CD8 contributions remain unresolved.

Samples: about 28 days before transplant, then days 30, 100 and 180 after. The sequence was collected from a female patient aged 50-59 years who had an allogeneic stem cell transplant from an unrelated donor, so T cells may come from the graft donor. Some clones in this sample may be carry-over from other donors' samples. The source was peripheral blood mononuclear cells, collected 30 days after allogeneic stem cell transplant. The genes are TRBV19 and TRBJ1-2; D is ambiguous. Here the CDR3 reads CASRPGRFGYTF. CDR3 sequence (DNA): TGTGCCAGTAGGCCCGGACGTTTTGGCTACACCTTC.